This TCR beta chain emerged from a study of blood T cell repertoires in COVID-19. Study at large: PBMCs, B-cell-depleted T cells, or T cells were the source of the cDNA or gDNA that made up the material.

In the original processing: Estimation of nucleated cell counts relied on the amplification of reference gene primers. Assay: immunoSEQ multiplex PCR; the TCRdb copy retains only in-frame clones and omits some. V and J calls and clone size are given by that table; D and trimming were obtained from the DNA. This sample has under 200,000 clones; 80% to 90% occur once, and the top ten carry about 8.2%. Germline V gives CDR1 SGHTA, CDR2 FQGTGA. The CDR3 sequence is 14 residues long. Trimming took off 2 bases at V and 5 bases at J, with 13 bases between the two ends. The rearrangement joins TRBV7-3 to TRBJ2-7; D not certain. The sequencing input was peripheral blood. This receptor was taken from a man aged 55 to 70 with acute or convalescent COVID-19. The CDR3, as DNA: TGTGCCAGCAGCTTATCTCGTTTGGCCGACGAGCAGTACTTC. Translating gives CASSLSRLADEQYF.